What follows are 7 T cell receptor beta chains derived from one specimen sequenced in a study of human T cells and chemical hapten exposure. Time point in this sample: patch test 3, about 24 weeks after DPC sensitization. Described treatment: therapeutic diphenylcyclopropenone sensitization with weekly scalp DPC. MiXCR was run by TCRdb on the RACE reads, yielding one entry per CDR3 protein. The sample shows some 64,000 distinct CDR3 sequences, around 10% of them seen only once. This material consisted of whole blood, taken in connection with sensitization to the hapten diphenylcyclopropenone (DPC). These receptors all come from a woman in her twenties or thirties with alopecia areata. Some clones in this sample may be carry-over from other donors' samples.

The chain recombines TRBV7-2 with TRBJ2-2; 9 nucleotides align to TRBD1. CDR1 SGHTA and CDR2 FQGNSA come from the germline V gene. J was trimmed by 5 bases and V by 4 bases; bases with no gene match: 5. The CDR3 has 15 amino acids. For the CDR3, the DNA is TGTGCCAGCAGCTACGGACAGGGGCAGACCGGGGAGCTGTTTTTT. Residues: CASSYGQGQTGELFF.

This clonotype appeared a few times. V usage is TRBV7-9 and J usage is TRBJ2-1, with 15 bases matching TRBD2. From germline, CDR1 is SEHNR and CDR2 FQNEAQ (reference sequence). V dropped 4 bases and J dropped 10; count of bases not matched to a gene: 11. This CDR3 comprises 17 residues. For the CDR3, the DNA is TGTGCCAGCAGCTCGACCGGACTAGCGGGAGGGCTGAAAGAGCAGTTCTTC. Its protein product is CASSSTGLAGGLKEQFF. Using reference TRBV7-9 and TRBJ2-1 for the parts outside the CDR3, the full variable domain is DTGVSQNPRHKITKRGQNVTFRCDPISEHNRLYWYRQTLGQGPEFLTYFQNEAQLEKSRLLSDRFSAERPKGSFSTLEIQRTEQGDSAMYLCASSSTGLAGGLKEQFFGPGTRLTVL.

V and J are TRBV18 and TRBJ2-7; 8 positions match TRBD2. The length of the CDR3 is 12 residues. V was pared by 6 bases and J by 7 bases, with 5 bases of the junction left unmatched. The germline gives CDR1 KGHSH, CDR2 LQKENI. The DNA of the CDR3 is TGTGCCAGCTCCCCCGGGGGGGGAGAGCAGTACTTC. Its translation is CASSPGGGEQYF.

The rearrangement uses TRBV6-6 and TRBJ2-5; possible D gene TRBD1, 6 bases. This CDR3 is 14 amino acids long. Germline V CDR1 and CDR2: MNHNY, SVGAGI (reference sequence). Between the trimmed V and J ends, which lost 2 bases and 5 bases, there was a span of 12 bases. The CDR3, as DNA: TGTGCCAGCAGTTACCAGGGGCTGGGCGAGACCCAGTACTTC. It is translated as CASSYQGLGETQYF.

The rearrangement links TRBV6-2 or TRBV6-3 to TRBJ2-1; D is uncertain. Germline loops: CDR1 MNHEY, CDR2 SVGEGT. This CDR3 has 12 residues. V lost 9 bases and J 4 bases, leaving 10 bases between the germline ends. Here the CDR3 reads CASNLGYNEQFF. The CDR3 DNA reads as TGTGCCAGTAATCTAGGGTACAATGAGCAGTTCTTC.

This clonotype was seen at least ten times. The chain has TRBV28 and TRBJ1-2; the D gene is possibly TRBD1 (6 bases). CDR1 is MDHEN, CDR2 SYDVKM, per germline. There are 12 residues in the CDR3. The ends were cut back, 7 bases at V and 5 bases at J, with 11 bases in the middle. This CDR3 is CASTDSLYGYTF. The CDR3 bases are TGTGCCAGCACGGACAGCTTATATGGCTACACCTTC.

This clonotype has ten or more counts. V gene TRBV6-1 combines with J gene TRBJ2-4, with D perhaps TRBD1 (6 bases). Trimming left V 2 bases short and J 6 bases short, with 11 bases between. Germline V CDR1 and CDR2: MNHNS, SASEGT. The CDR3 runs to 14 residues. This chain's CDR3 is CASSESGQRNIQYF. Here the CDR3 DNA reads TGTGCCAGCAGTGAATCTGGACAGCGAAACATTCAGTACTTC.